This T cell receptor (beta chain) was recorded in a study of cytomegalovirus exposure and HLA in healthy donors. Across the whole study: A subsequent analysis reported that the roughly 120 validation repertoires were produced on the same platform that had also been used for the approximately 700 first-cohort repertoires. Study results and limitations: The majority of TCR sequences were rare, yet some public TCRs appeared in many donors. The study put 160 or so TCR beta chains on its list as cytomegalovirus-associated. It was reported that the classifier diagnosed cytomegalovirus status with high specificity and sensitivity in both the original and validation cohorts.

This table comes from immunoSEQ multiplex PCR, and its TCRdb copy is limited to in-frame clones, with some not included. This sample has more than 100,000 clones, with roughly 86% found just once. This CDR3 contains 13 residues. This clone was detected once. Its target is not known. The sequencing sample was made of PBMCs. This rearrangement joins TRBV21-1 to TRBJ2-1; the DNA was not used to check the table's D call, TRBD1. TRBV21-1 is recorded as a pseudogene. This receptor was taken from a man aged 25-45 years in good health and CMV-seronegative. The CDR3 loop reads CASSKGPRHEQFF. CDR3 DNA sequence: TGTGCCAGCAGCAAAGGGCCCCGTCATGAGCAGTTCTTC.